The 32 T cell receptor beta chains reported below all come from one sample, sequenced in a study of blood T cell repertoires in COVID-19. Here immunoSEQ multiplex PCR was the method, and the copy in TCRdb shows in-frame clones only, minus some. The sample contains 250,000 or so clones, 75% to 85% of which appear only once. The material sequenced was peripheral blood. These receptor sequences come from a human donor in a cohort sampled during active COVID-19.

This clone was observed once. The chain recombines TRBV19 with TRBJ1-1; 7 bases are shared with TRBD1. Germline V gene data show CDR1 as LNHDA and CDR2 as SQIVND (reference sequence). The ends lost 4 bases at V and 5 bases at J; junction bases unmatched: 4. CDR3 length: 13 amino acids. The CDR3 coding sequence is TGTGCCAGTAGTACTCAGGGGGGTACTGAAGCTTTCTTT. It codes for CASSTQGGTEAFF.

The chain is built from TRBV5-6 and TRBJ1-1; D is uncertain. CDR3 size: 12 residues. Trimming took off 2 bases at V and 6 bases at J, with 8 bases between the two ends. Germline V gene sequence: CDR1 SGHDT, CDR2 YYEEEE. The CDR3 nucleotides read TGTGCCAGCAGCTTAGACGCGGCTGAAGCTTTCTTT. Its protein is CASSLDAAEAFF.

This chain connects TRBV2 to TRBJ1-2; TRBD1 agrees at 8 bases. CDR3 length: 14 amino acids. Germline V gives CDR1 SNHLY, CDR2 FYNNEI. J gave up 5 bases and V 8 bases, and 10 bases lay outside the gene matches. The CDR3 nucleotides are TGTGCCAGCGGGTCAGGGGGCGCGAGGTATGGCTACACCTTC. Its protein is CASGSGGARYGYTF.

As regards this clone: The identical CDR3 is also encoded by other nucleotide sequences in the sample. V is TRBV29-1 and J is TRBJ1-4; the match to TRBD1 covers 11 bases. Germline lookup yields CDR1 SQVTM and CDR2 ANQGSEA. The length of the CDR3 is 13 residues. J was trimmed by 8 bases and V by 4 bases; bases with no gene match: 3. CDR3 loop: CSVAGTGGEKLFF. CDR3 coding DNA: TGCAGCGTTGCTGGGACAGGGGGGGAAAAACTGTTTTTT.

CDR3 in DNA: TGCGCCAGCAGCCCCGCGATTTCTAGCACAGATACGCAGTATTTT. Its protein product is CASSPAISSTDTQYF. The chain joins TRBV5-1 to TRBJ2-3; D is undetermined. CDR3 length equals 15 residues. V shed 4 bases and J shed 0 bases, with 12 bases lying between them. Per the germline V gene, CDR1 is SGHRS and CDR2 is YFSETQ.

This clone was seen a single time. The chain uses TRBV19 and TRBJ2-3; 10 positions agree with TRBD2. Germline CDR1 is LNHDA and CDR2 is SQIVND (reference sequence). The CDR3 loop spans 15 amino acids. The trim removed 4 bases at V and 3 bases at J, leaving 4 bases unmatched. CDR3 coding DNA: TGTGCCAGTAGTACGGTAGCGGGAGGAACAGATACGCAGTATTTT. Translating gives CASSTVAGGTDTQYF.

This chain uses TRBV28 with TRBJ2-2, with TRBD2 identical over 7 bases. This CDR3 region has 15 residues. CDR1 is MDHEN, CDR2 SYDVKM, per germline. After removal of 5 bases from V and 5 bases from J, the junction contained 8 bases not matched to a gene. This chain's CDR3 is CASSPLGRGTGELFF. For the CDR3, the DNA is TGTGCCAGCAGTCCCCTGGGGAGGGGAACCGGGGAGCTGTTTTTT.

There are a few counts of this clone. The chain combines TRBV10-1 with TRBJ1-2; D is possibly TRBD1 (6 bases). This CDR3 contains 14 residues. Germline V CDR1 and CDR2: WNHNN, SYGVQD (reference sequence). V was pared by 2 bases and J by 4 bases, with 11 bases between. In nucleotides, the CDR3 is TGCGCCAGCAGTGAGCGACAGGATTCCTATGGCTACACCTTC. Translated, it gives CASSERQDSYGYTF.

The chain carries TRBV18 and TRBJ1-2; D unclear. Germline CDR1 KGHSH, CDR2 LQKENI. V dropped 4 bases and J dropped 3 bases, with 12 bases sitting between them. The CDR3 has 14 amino acids. This CDR3 reads CASSRAGADYGYTF. CDR3 in DNA: TGTGCCAGCTCACGGGCGGGCGCGGACTATGGCTACACCTTC. The full variable domain, in which reference TRBV18 and TRBJ1-2 provide the parts outside the CDR3, is NAGVMQNPRHLVRRRGQEARLRCSPMKGHSHVYWYRQLPEEGLKFMVYLQKENIIDESGMPKERFSAEFPKEGPSILRIQQVVRGDSAAYFCASSRAGADYGYTFGSGTRLTVV.

This clone was seen only once. The chain has TRBV15 and TRBJ1-2; possibly TRBD1 for D (5 bases). V was cut by 5 bases and J by 4 bases, with 11 bases left in between. This CDR3 contains 13 residues. Germline CDR1 is LNHNV and CDR2 is YYDKDF (reference sequence). CDR3 nucleotides: TGTGCCACCAGCTGGACAAGTCTCTATGGCTACACCTTC. Translated, it gives CATSWTSLYGYTF.

This chain connects TRBV29-1 to TRBJ2-3, with D perhaps matching TRBD1 (6 bases). V dropped 8 bases and J dropped 0 bases, with 12 bases sitting between them. The CDR3 totals 13 residues. Germline lookup yields CDR1 SQVTM and CDR2 ANQGSEA. As DNA, the CDR3 is TGCAGCACAGGGTTGGACAGCACAGATACGCAGTATTTT. Residues: CSTGLDSTDTQYF.

J is TRBJ1-4 and V is TRBV2; weak D call: TRBD1 (5 bases). This CDR3 is built from 14 residues. Per germline, CDR1 SNHLY and CDR2 FYNNEI. V lost 10 bases, J lost 7 bases, and 19 bases lay in between. DNA of the CDR3: TGTGCCAACTCCTTTGGAGGGGCGGGTGAAAAACTGTTTTTT. Translated: CANSFGGAGEKLFF.

This clone appeared once. This sequence joins TRBV7-9 and TRBJ2-3; 10 bases align to TRBD2. J lost 4 bases, V lost 2 bases, and 6 bases had no gene match. The CDR3 is 16 residues long. From germline, CDR1 is SEHNR and CDR2 FQNEAQ (reference sequence). CDR3 sequence: CASSLLLAGEADTQYF. Written as DNA, the CDR3 is TGTGCCAGCAGCTTACTTCTAGCGGGAGAAGCAGATACGCAGTATTTT.

V is TRBV6-5 and J is TRBJ1-4; weak D call: TRBD1 (5 bases). Trimming removed 4 bases from V and 8 bases from J, with 14 bases in between. The germline V gene has CDR1 MNHEY and CDR2 SVGAGI. This CDR3 has 14 amino acids. The CDR3 protein is CASSFGTQGEKLFF. The CDR3 bases are TGTGCCAGCAGTTTCGGGACTCAAGGGGAAAAACTGTTTTTT.

Here the CDR3 reads CASSLTPGLAGRETQYF. In DNA form, the CDR3 reads TGTGCCAGCAGTTTAACCCCGGGACTAGCGGGACGGGAGACCCAGTACTTC. V is TRBV27 and J is TRBJ2-5; 13 nucleotides line up with TRBD2. The CDR3 consists of 17 residues. V lost 2 bases, J lost 5 bases, and 8 bases stayed unmatched. CDR1 and CDR2 from the germline V gene are MNHEY and SMNVEV (reference sequence).

The chain joins TRBV10-2 to TRBJ1-5; D not certain. V lost 0 bases, J lost 9 bases, and 9 bases lay in between. The CDR3 has 13 residues. Germline-derived CDR1 and CDR2 are WSHSY and SAAADI. The CDR3 spells CASSESKSGPQHF. The DNA of the CDR3 is TGCGCCAGCAGTGAGTCGAAATCCGGGCCCCAGCATTTT.

The chain recombines TRBV4-2 with TRBJ2-6; D gene uncertain. Germline loops: CDR1 LGHNA, CDR2 YNFKEQ. The ends were cut back, 4 bases at V and 2 bases at J, with 12 bases in the middle. CDR3 size: 16 residues. CDR3 sequence (DNA): TGTGCCAGCAGCCCCCAAGACATGGCTGGGGCCAACGTCCTGACTTTC. It is translated as CASSPQDMAGANVLTF.

V gene TRBV7-9 combines with J gene TRBJ1-2; D is undetermined. Germline V gene lookup returns CDR1 SEHNR and CDR2 FQNEAQ (reference sequence). The CDR3 totals 13 residues. Trimming took off 2 bases at V and 2 bases at J, with 6 bases between the two ends. CDR3 residues: CASSLQENYGYTF. The CDR3, as DNA: TGTGCCAGCAGCTTACAGGAAAACTATGGCTACACCTTC.

This sequence joins TRBV7-9 and TRBJ2-1, with 9 nucleotides matching TRBD2. V dropped 0 bases and J dropped 4; count of bases not matched to a gene: 4. The CDR3 has 16 residues. Germline CDR1 and CDR2: SEHNR and FQNEAQ (reference sequence). This CDR3 reads CASSLALAGTYNEQFF. The CDR3 DNA reads as TGTGCCAGCAGCTTAGCGCTAGCGGGAACTTACAATGAGCAGTTCTTC. The variable domain in full, completed from reference TRBV7-9 and TRBJ2-1, reads DTGVSQNPRHKITKRGQNVTFRCDPISEHNRLYWYRQTLGQGPEFLTYFQNEAQLEKSRLLSDRFSAERPKGSFSTLEIQRTEQGDSAMYLCASSLALAGTYNEQFFGPGTRLTVL.

The chain joins TRBV28 to TRBJ2-1, with TRBD2 as a possible D gene (6 bases). The V end lost 7 bases, the J end lost 7 bases, and 17 bases lay between the germline ends. The germline gives CDR1 MDHEN, CDR2 SYDVKM. This CDR3 contains 14 residues. Written as DNA, the CDR3 is TGTGCCAGCACCCCCGGGGGTGCTCGTAATGAGCAGTTCTTC. It codes for CASTPGGARNEQFF.

In DNA, the CDR3 is TGTGCCAGCACCACCAGAGGTAACCAAGAGACCCAGTACTTC. Translated: CASTTRGNQETQYF. This chain uses TRBV28 with TRBJ2-5; D is unresolved. Trimming pared 7 bases from V and 0 bases from J, leaving 12 bases between. The CDR3 totals 14 residues. CDR1 and CDR2 (germline): MDHEN, SYDVKM.

V usage is TRBV5-1 and J usage is TRBJ2-2, with 9 bases that match TRBD1. The CDR3 has 16 residues. The germline CDR1 and CDR2 sequences are SGHRS and YFSETQ. V lost 4 bases, J lost 2 bases, and 6 bases stayed unmatched. CDR3 residues: CASSRRTGGNTGELFF. In nucleotides, the CDR3 is TGCGCCAGCAGCAGGCGCACAGGGGGCAACACCGGGGAGCTGTTTTTT.

By sample fraction, this clone is medium-sized. This chain joins TRBV4-1 and TRBJ2-3; D is ambiguous. The CDR3 is 16 amino acids. Germline CDR1 MGHRA, CDR2 YSYEKL. The V gene lost 1 base and the J gene lost 2 bases, with 13 bases spanning the gap. This chain's CDR3 is CASSQGYDTYTDTQYF. The CDR3 bases are TGCGCCAGCAGCCAAGGGTATGACACCTACACAGATACGCAGTATTTT.

This chain links TRBV2 with TRBJ1-1, with 7 bases matching TRBD1. Trimming at V came to 5 bases and at J to 8 bases, leaving 5 bases not matched to a gene. The CDR3 contains 12 residues. Per the germline V gene, CDR1 is SNHLY and CDR2 is FYNNEI. The DNA of the CDR3 is TGTGCCAGCAGTCGTAGGGACAGAGAAGCTTTCTTT. It is translated as CASSRRDREAFF.

The chain employs TRBV19 and TRBJ2-3; 13 bases agree with TRBD2. This CDR3 is 15 amino acids long. Germline CDR1 and CDR2: LNHDA and SQIVND (reference sequence). V was pared by 4 bases and J by 8 bases, with 6 bases of the junction left unmatched. CDR3 sequence: CASSRTSGGPATQYF. The CDR3 DNA follows: TGTGCCAGTAGTAGGACTAGCGGGGGACCGGCTACGCAGTATTTT.

This clone was seen only once. The gene calls are TRBV6-1 and TRBJ1-5; 7 bases are shared with TRBD1. V gave up 4 bases and J gave up 4 bases; unmatched junction bases: 10. Looked up from germline, CDR1 is MNHNS and CDR2 is SASEGT. The CDR3 spans 16 residues. CDR3 DNA: TGTGCCAGCAGTGGACACCGGGACAGTGGGAATCAGCCCCAGCATTTT. Translation gives CASSGHRDSGNQPQHF.

The chain couples TRBV27 to TRBJ2-2, with 8 bases fitting TRBD1. Germline V gives CDR1 MNHEY, CDR2 SMNVEV (reference sequence). V lost 8 bases to trimming and J lost 1 base; unmatched junction nucleotides: 3. This CDR3 spans 14 amino acids. The CDR3 region has the DNA TGTGCCAGCCGGGGGACAGGGAACACCGGGGAGCTGTTTTTT. This gives the protein CASRGTGNTGELFF.

The chain uses TRBV30 and TRBJ1-4; 11 positions match TRBD1. CDR1 is GTSNPN, CDR2 SVGIG, per germline (reference sequence). After removal of 3 bases from V and 7 bases from J, the junction contained 7 bases not matched to a gene. The CDR3 covers 15 residues. This CDR3 is CAWSPSDRGREKLFF. Here the CDR3 DNA reads TGTGCCTGGAGCCCATCGGACAGGGGGCGTGAAAAACTGTTTTTT.

This chain links TRBV19 with TRBJ1-1, with D possibly matching TRBD1 (5 bases). The germline gives CDR1 LNHDA, CDR2 SQIVND (reference sequence). Trimming cost V 5 bases and J 7 bases, with 17 bases left between them. The CDR3 spans 14 residues. Here the CDR3 reads CASSQARRGSEAFF. CDR3 coding DNA: TGTGCCAGTAGTCAGGCTCGGCGGGGGAGTGAAGCTTTCTTT.

The chain carries TRBV13 and TRBJ1-1; no clear D gene. The CDR3 covers 13 residues. The V gene lost 5 bases and the J gene lost 4 bases, with 11 bases spanning the gap. CDR1 is PRHDT, CDR2 FYEKMQ, per germline (reference sequence). CDR3 nucleotide sequence: TGTGCCAGCAGCCTCGACATGGGCACTGAAGCTTTCTTT. Translated, it gives CASSLDMGTEAFF. The full variable domain, rest sourced from reference TRBV13 and TRBJ1-1, is AAGVIQSPRHLIKEKRETATLKCYPIPRHDTVYWYQQGPGQDPQFLISFYEKMQSDKGSIPDRFSAQQFSDYHSELNMSSLELGDSALYFCASSLDMGTEAFFGQGTRLTVV.

The V call is TRBV2, the J call TRBJ2-3; 7 positions agree with TRBD1. Looked up from germline, CDR1 is SNHLY and CDR2 is FYNNEI. This CDR3 is built from 15 residues. V gave up 5 bases and J gave up 1 base; unmatched junction bases: 6. This chain's CDR3 is CASSRTTGGTDTQYF. DNA of the CDR3: TGTGCCAGCAGTCGAACTACAGGGGGCACAGATACGCAGTATTTT.

This sequence joins TRBV3-1 (or the pseudogene TRBV3-2) and TRBJ1-4; 7 bases agree with TRBD1. The CDR3 runs to 15 residues. Germline lookup yields CDR1 LGHDT and CDR2 YNNKEL (reference sequence). The junction had 11 bases not matched to a gene; V was cut back by 5 bases and J by 8 bases. CDR3 region: CASSVQTGIVEKLFF. CDR3 nucleotides: TGTGCCAGCAGCGTCCAGACAGGGATTGTCGAAAAACTGTTTTTT.